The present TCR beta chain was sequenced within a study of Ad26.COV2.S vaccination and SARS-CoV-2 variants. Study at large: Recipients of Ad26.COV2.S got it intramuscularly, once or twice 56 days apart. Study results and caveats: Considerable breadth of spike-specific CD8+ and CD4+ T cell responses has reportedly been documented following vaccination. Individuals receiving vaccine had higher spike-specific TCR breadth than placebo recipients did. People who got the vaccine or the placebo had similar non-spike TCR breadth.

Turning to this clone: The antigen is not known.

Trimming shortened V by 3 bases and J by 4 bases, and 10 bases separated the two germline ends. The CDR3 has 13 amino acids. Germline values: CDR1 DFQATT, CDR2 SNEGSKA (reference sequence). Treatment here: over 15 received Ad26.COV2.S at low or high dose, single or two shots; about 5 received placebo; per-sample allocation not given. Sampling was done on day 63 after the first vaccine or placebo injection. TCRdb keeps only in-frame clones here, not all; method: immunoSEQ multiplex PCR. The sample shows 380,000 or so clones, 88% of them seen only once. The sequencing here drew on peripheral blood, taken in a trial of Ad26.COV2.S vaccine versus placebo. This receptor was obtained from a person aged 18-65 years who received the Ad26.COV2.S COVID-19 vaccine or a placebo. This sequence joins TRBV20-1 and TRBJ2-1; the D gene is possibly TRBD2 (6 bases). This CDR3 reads CSASRGGYNEQFF. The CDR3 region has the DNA TGCAGTGCTAGTAGAGGAGGGTACAATGAGCAGTTCTTC.